The clone carrying this TCR beta chain was observed once. The CDR3 runs to 14 residues. Germline lookup yields CDR1 MDHEN and CDR2 SYDVKM. The V end was cut by 8 bases, the J end by 4 bases, with 17 bases between. The source of the sample is a study of shared clonotypes between healthy human individuals. Sequenced by immunoSEQ multiplex PCR; TCRdb stores in-frame clones only, minus some. Of around 300,000 clones detected, about nine tenths appear once; the ten largest clones hold around 16%. Sequenced sample: memory CD8+ T cells sorted from blood. The sample's subset: CD45RO+ cells pooled with CCR7-negative TemRA cells. The chain uses TRBV28 and TRBJ1-1, with D tentatively TRBD1 (6 bases). This TCR was sampled from a man aged 18 to 30 in good health. DNA for the CDR3: TGTGCCAGCGGACGACAGGTCCCCAGCACTGAAGCTTTCTTT. As protein: CASGRQVPSTEAFF. Filled out from reference TRBV28 and TRBJ1-1, the complete variable domain reads DVKVTQSSRYLVKRTGEKVFLECVQDMDHENMFWYRQDPGLGLRLIYFSYDVKMKEKGDIPEGYSVSREKKERFSLILESASTNQTSMYLCASGRQVPSTEAFFGQGTRLTVV.